The 9 T cell receptor beta chains in this list originate from one sample, sequenced in a study of radiation and T cells in renal cell carcinoma. This table comes from immunoSEQ multiplex PCR, and its TCRdb copy is limited to in-frame clones, with some not included. The sample shows about 76,000 clones, 80% to 90% of them seen only once. Time point in this sample: blood 4 weeks post-SBRT, at nephrectomy. The treatment denotes: 15 Gy SBRT to primary tumor, nephrectomy 4 weeks later. The starting material was blood, obtained from a patient whose treatment included radiotherapy and nephrectomy. The source is a woman in her 70s with renal cell carcinoma.

This clone appeared a few times. The chain has TRBV6-5 and TRBJ1-4, with a possible D match to TRBD1 (5 bases). The V gene lost 8 bases and the J gene lost 8 bases, with 12 bases spanning the gap. CDR3 length: 12 amino acids. Germline-derived CDR1 and CDR2 are MNHEY and SVGAGI. DNA of the CDR3: TGTGCCAGCGGAGGTTGGGGCGAAAAACTGTTTTTT. This gives the protein CASGGWGEKLFF.

The rearrangement uses TRBV5-1 and TRBJ1-1; TRBD1 aligns across 7 bases. V lost 4 bases to trimming and J lost 1 base; unmatched junction nucleotides: 7. Germline V gene lookup returns CDR1 SGHRS and CDR2 YFSETQ. CDR3 size: 15 residues. In DNA form, the CDR3 reads TGCGCCAGCAGCGGAAATACAGGGGCGAACACTGAAGCTTTCTTT. This translates into CASSGNTGANTEAFF.

In its sample, this clone was seen a few times. V gene TRBV6-1 combines with J gene TRBJ1-5, with a weak D call TRBD1 (6 bases). CDR1 MNHNS and CDR2 SASEGT come from the germline V gene. The CDR3 has 15 residues. V was trimmed by 6 bases and J by 5 bases, leaving 17 bases between them. CDR3 amino acids: CASRRTGLVDQPQHF. CDR3 in DNA: TGTGCCAGCAGAAGAACAGGGTTGGTGGATCAGCCCCAGCATTTT.

The chain joins TRBV7-2 to TRBJ1-2, with D unresolved. Germline loops: CDR1 SGHTA, CDR2 FQGNSA. V lost 1 base to trimming and J lost 7 bases, with 7 bases between them. The CDR3 consists of 12 residues. The CDR3 region is CASSLGVGGYTF. CDR3 nucleotide sequence: TGTGCCAGCAGCTTAGGTGTCGGTGGCTACACCTTC.

This chain uses TRBV5-6 with TRBJ1-4; D is unresolved. This CDR3 comprises 12 residues. CDR1 and CDR2 (germline): SGHDT, YYEEEE. Trimming removed 1 base at V and 6 bases at J, with 4 bases between. DNA of the CDR3: TGTGCCAGCAGCTTGATGGATGAAAAACTGTTTTTT. This translates into CASSLMDEKLFF.

The chain employs TRBV7-2 and TRBJ1-2, with 12 bases matching TRBD1. J lost 7 bases, V lost 5 bases, and 5 bases had no gene match. CDR1 and CDR2 from the germline V gene are SGHTA and FQGNSA. This CDR3 contains 14 residues. CDR3 nucleotides: TGTGCCAGCAGCAGGGGACAGGGGGCATCTGGCTACACCTTC. As protein: CASSRGQGASGYTF. The full variable domain, rest sourced from reference TRBV7-2 and TRBJ1-2, is GAGVSQSPSNKVTEKGKDVELRCDPISGHTALYWYRQSLGQGLEFLIYFQGNSAPDKSGLPSDRFSAERTGGSVSTLTIQRTQQEDSAVYLCASSRGQGASGYTFGSGTRLTVV.

V usage is TRBV10-1 and J usage is TRBJ2-1; 12 bases agree with TRBD1. The CDR3 is made up of 13 amino acids. The germline V gene has CDR1 WNHNN and CDR2 SYGVQD (reference sequence). The CDR3 DNA sequence: TGCCGTACCCGGGACAGGGGGCTGAATGAGCAGTTCTTC. Protein: CRTRDRGLNEQFF.

The chain joins TRBV9 to TRBJ2-2; D is perhaps TRBD1 (5 bases). This CDR3 has 15 amino acids. CDR1 and CDR2 (germline): SGDLS, YYNGEE. With 0 bases removed from V and 4 bases from J, the gap between germline ends came to 10 bases. CDR3 nucleotide sequence: TGTGCCAGCAGCGTAGCTCGCCAGGGCACCGGGGAGCTGTTTTTT. Its protein is CASSVARQGTGELFF.

This clone has just a few counts. J is TRBJ2-4 and V is TRBV19; D remains ambiguous. CDR1 and CDR2 from the germline V gene are LNHDA and SQIVND (reference sequence). Trimming cost V 7 bases and J 0 bases, with 1 base left between them. There are 11 residues in the CDR3. This chain's CDR3 is CASKAKNIQYF. As DNA, the CDR3 is TGTGCCAGTAAAGCCAAAAACATTCAGTACTTC.